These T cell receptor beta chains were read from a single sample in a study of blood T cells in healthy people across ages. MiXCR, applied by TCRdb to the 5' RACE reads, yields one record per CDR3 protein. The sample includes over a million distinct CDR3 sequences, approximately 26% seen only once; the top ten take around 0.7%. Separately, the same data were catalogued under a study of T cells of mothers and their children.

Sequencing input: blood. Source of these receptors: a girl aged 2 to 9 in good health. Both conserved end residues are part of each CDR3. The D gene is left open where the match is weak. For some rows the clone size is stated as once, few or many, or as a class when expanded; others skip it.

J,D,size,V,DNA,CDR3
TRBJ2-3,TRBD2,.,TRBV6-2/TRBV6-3,TGTGCCAGCACAGAAGCGGGGGCCGGGGTGGATACGCAGTATTTT,CASTEAGAGVDTQYF
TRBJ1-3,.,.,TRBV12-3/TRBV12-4,TGTGCCAGCAGCCCCGGTTCATCTACCATATATTTT,CASSPGSSTIYF
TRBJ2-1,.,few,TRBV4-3,TGCGCCAGCAGCCAAGGGTTCGGTGCTGAGCAGTTCTTC,CASSQGFGAEQFF
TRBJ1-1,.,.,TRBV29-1,TGCAGCGTTGATGAGACAGGCGACACTGAAGCTTTCTTT,CSVDETGDTEAFF
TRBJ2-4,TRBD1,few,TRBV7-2,TGTGCCAGCAGTATACAGGGGACCATTCAGTACTTC,CASSIQGTIQYF
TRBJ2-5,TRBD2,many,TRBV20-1,TGCAGTGCCGAGACTAGCGAGACCCAGTACTTC,CSAETSETQYF
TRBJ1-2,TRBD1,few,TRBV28,TGTGCCAGCAGTTTAGGACAGGCAAGATATGGCTACACCTTC,CASSLGQARYGYTF
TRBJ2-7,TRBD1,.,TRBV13,TGTGCCAGCAGCTACGACCGGGACAGGAGCTACGAGCAGTACTTC,CASSYDRDRSYEQYF
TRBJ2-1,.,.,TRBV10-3,TGTGCCACCTGGAGCTCGAGGGACAATGAGCAGTTCTTC,CATWSSRDNEQFF
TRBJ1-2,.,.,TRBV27,TGTGCCAGCAGTGATTCCCGAGGACAGCACACCTTC,CASSDSRGQHTF
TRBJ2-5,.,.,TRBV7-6,TGTGCCAGCAGCCCCCAAATACAGAAAGAGACCCAGTACTTC,CASSPQIQKETQYF
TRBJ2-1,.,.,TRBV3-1,TGTGCCAGCAGCCTCCGGGACTCAGACAGCGAGCAGTTCTTC,CASSLRDSDSEQFF
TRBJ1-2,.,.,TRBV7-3,TGTGCCAGCAGCTTTTTTGGCCCCTCGTCAGCTAACTATGGCTACACCTTC,CASSFFGPSSANYGYTF
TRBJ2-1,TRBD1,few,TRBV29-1,TGCAGCGTTGACGACTCAGGCGGACAGGCTAGAGATGAGCAGTTCTTC,CSVDDSGGQARDEQFF
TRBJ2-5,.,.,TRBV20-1,TGCAGTGCTAGAGATCCCACTAGCAGCCAAGAGACCCAGTACTTC,CSARDPTSSQETQYF
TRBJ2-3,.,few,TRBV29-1,TGCAGCGTTGAAGATTCGGGGACCGAAGCCCCCTCGCAGTATTTT,CSVEDSGTEAPSQYF
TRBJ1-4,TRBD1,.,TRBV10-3,TGTGCCATCAGTGTCGACCTCGGGACAGCAAATGAAAAACTGTTTTTT,CAISVDLGTANEKLFF
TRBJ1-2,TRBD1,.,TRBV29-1,TGCAGCGTCCTCCCACAGGGGGCGGTCTATGGCTACACCTTC,CSVLPQGAVYGYTF
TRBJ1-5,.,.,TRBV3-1,TGTGCCAGCAGCCAATCCGGGTCCCCAAATCAGCCCCAGCATTTT,CASSQSGSPNQPQHF
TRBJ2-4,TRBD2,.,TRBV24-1,TGTGCCACCAGTGTGGGACTAGCGGGAGACATTCAGTACTTC,CATSVGLAGDIQYF
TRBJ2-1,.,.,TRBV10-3,TGTGCCATCAGTGAGCATACACAGGGATCCTACAATGAACAGTTCTTC,CAISEHTQGSYNEQFF
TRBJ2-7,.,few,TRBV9,TGTGCCAGCAGCCCCCCCTCCCCCATTTCGTACGAGCAGTACTTC,CASSPPSPISYEQYF
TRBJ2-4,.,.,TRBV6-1,TGTGCCAGCAGTGTAGGGGGGATGGCCATTCAGTACTTC,CASSVGGMAIQYF
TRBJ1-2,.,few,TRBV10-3,TGTGCCATCAGTGGACAGTATGGCTACACCTTC,CAISGQYGYTF
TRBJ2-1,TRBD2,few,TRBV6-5,TGTGCCAGCATCTCCGGGACTAGCGAGTCCAATGAGCAGTTCTTC,CASISGTSESNEQFF
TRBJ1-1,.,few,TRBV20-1,TGCAGTGCTTGGGACCGTTTAGGGAACACTGAAGCTTTCTTT,CSAWDRLGNTEAFF
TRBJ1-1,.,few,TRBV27,TGTGCCAGCAGTTTATCGGGAAATCCGAACACTGAAGCTTTCTTT,CASSLSGNPNTEAFF
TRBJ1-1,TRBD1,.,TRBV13,TGTGCCAGCAGCTTCCAAGACAGGGAGACTGAAGCTTTCTTT,CASSFQDRETEAFF
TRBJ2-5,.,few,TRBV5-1,TGCGCCAGCAGTTTGGCCGAGGGGCTGGAGACCCAGTACTTC,CASSLAEGLETQYF
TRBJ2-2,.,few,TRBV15,TGTGCCACCAGCAGAGCAGGGCCCTGGGAGCTGTTTTTT,CATSRAGPWELFF
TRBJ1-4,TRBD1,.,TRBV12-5,TGTGCTAGTGGTATGGACAGGGGAGGGTCTAATGAAAAACTGTTTTTT,CASGMDRGGSNEKLFF
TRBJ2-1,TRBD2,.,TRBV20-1,TGCAGTGCTAGCGTCTGGGGCGGGAGGGCCTACAATGAGCAGTTCTTC,CSASVWGGRAYNEQFF
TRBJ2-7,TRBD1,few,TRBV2,TGTGCCAGCAGTGAAGAATATCAGGGACAGGGCGTAATCTACGAGCAGTACTTC,CASSEEYQGQGVIYEQYF
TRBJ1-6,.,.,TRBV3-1,TGTGCCAGCAGCCAAGTTTTTCTACCACCCCTCCACTTT,CASSQVFLPPLHF
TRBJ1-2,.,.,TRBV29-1,TGCAGCGTTGGCAGCCCTGATGGCTACACCTTC,CSVGSPDGYTF
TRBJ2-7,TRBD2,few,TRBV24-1,TGTGCCACCAGTGAATCGGCGGGGGGGACCTACGAGCAGTACTTC,CATSESAGGTYEQYF
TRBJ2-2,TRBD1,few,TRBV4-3,TGCGCCAGCAGCCCGACAGGGGGTCTCACCGGGGAGCTGTTTTTT,CASSPTGGLTGELFF
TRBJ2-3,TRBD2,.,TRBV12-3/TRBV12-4,TGTGCCAGCACCGAGACCAGCGGGAGTGAAGGTACGCAGTATTTT,CASTETSGSEGTQYF
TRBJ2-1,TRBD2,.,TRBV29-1,TGCAGCGGAAGGAGGGAGGGCAATGAGCAGTTCTTC,CSGRREGNEQFF
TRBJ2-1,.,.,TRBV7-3,TGTGCCAGCAGTCATGCCGGGGGACCCTACAATGAGCAGTTCTTC,CASSHAGGPYNEQFF
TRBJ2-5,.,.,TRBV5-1,TGCGCCAGCAGCCCAACGACTCGCCAAGAGACCCAGTACTTC,CASSPTTRQETQYF
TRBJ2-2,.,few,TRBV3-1,TGTGCCAGCAGCCTTAACAGGGCCTATTCGAACACCGGGGAGCTGTTTTTT,CASSLNRAYSNTGELFF
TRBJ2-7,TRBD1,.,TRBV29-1,TGCAGCGTGACAGGGGGTTTCACTAGATCCTACGAGCAGTACTTC,CSVTGGFTRSYEQYF
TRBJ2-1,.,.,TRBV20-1,TGCAGTGCTAGTTGGGGGTCCTACAATGAGCAGTTCTTC,CSASWGSYNEQFF
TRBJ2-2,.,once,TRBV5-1,TGCGCCAGCAGCTTGGAGGGGACGGGGAACACCGGGGAGCTGTTTTTT,CASSLEGTGNTGELFF
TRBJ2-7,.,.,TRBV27,TGTGCCAGCAGACAGTTCAGCTCCCACGAGCAGTACTTC,CASRQFSSHEQYF
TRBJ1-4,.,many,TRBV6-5,TGTGCCAGCAGTTACTCAGCCCCGGTCTCTAAACTGTTTTTT,CASSYSAPVSKLFF
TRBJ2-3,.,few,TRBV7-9,TGTGCCAGCAGCTTATTCCAGGGGTTTTCCACAGATACGCAGTATTTT,CASSLFQGFSTDTQYF
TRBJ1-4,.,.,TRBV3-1,TGTGCCAGCACCCGGACAGCGGGAAATGAAAAACTGTTTTTT,CASTRTAGNEKLFF